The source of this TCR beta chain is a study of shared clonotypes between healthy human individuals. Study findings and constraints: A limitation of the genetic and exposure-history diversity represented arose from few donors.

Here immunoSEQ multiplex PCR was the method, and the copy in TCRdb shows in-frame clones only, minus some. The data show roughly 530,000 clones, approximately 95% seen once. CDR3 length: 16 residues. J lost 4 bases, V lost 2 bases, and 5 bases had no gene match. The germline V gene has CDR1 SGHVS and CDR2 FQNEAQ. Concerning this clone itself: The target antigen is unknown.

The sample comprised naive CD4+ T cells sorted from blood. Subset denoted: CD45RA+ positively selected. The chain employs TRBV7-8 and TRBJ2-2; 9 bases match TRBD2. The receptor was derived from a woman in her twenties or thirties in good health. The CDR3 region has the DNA TGTGCCAGCAGCTTACGGACTAGCGCGGGCACCGGGGAGCTGTTTTTT. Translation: CASSLRTSAGTGELFF.